This T cell receptor beta chain was obtained from a study of cytomegalovirus exposure and HLA in healthy donors. The PCR employed 60 Vbeta primers together with 13 Jbeta primers. Clones were sequenced by immunoSEQ multiplex PCR, and TCRdb holds only the in-frame ones, with some missing. The sample features roughly 64,000 clones, with 3.5% to 4% in its top ten. The CDR3 loop spans 12 amino acids. Germline V lookup: CDR1 MNHEY, CDR2 SVGAGI. V was pared by 2 bases and J by 4 bases, with 5 bases between. Sequenced: PBMCs. The sequence came from a young woman in good health and CMV-seronegative. J is TRBJ2-5 and V is TRBV6-5; D gene ambiguous. CDR3 residues: CASSYNRETQYF. As DNA, the CDR3 is TGTGCCAGCAGTTACAATCGAGAGACCCAGTACTTC.